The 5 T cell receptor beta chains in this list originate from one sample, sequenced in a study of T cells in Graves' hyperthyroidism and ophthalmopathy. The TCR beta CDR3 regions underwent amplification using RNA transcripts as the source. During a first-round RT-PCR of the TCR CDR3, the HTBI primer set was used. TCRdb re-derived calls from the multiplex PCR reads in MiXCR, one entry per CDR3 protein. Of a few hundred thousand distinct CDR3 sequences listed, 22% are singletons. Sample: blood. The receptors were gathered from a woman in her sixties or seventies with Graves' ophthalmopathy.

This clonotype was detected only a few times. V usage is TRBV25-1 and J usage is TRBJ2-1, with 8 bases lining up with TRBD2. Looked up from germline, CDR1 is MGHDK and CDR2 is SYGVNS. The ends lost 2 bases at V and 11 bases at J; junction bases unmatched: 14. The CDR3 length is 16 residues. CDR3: CASSEGAGGLFEKQFF. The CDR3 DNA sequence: TGTGCCAGCAGTGAAGGGGCGGGAGGCCTTTTCGAGAAGCAGTTCTTC.

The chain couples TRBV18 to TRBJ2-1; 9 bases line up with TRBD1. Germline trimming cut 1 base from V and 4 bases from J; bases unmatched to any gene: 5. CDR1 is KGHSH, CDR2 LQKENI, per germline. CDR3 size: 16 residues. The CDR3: CASSPQGQGEYNEQFF. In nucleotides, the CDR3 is TGTGCCAGCTCACCACAGGGACAGGGTGAATACAATGAGCAGTTCTTC.

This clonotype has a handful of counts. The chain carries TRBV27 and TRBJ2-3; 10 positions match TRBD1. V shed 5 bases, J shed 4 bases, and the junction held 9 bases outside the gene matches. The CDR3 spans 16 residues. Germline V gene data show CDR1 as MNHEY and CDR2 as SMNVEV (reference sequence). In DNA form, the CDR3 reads TGTGCCAGCAGTGTTATCGACAGGGGGCCCCCAGATACGCAGTATTTT. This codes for CASSVIDRGPPDTQYF.

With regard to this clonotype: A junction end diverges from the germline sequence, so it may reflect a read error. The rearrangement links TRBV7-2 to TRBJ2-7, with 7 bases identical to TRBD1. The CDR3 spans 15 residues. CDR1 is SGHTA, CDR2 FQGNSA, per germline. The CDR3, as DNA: TGTGTCAGCAGCTTAAAGCCAGGGGGAAACTACGAGCAGTACTTC. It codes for CVSSLKPGGNYEQYF.

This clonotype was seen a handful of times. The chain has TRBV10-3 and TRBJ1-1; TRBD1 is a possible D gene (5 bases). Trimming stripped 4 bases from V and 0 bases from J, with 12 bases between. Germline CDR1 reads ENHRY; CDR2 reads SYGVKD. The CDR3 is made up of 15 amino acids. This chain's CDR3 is CAISATGTVNTEAFF. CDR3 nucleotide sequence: TGTGCCATCAGTGCGACCGGGACGGTGAACACTGAAGCTTTCTTT.